These 17 T cell receptor beta chains share one sample of origin, sequenced in a study of shared T cell receptors in the human thymus. Data came from immunoSEQ multiplex PCR; TCRdb stores just in-frame clones and leaves some out. The data contain about 400,000 clones, 85% to 95% of them seen just once; the ten biggest clones take up roughly 0.02%. The sample comprised thymocytes. Receptors were obtained from a human donor.

The chain recombines TRBV20-1 with TRBJ2-7, with D possibly TRBD1 on 5 matching bases. The CDR3 has 11 residues. V lost 3 bases to trimming and J lost 6 bases, with 9 bases between them. In germline, CDR1 is DFQATT, CDR2 SNEGSKA (reference sequence). The CDR3 coding sequence is TGCAGTGCTAGGATTAGGGGCGAGCAGTACTTC. It codes for CSARIRGEQYF.

This chain connects TRBV4-1 to TRBJ1-1, with D possibly TRBD1 on 6 matching bases. The V gene's germline CDR1 is MGHRA and CDR2 YSYEKL. V lost 6 bases and J lost 10, with 30 bases in between. The CDR3 covers 17 residues. The DNA for the CDR3 is TGCGCCAGCAGTTCGCTTAAGGAACAGGGCGAGGTCGTGGGAGCTTTCTTT. This translates into CASSSLKEQGEVVGAFF.

CDR3 nucleotides: TGTGCCAGCTCATCGGTGAGTGGACAGGGGAAACGCTACGAGCAGTACTTC. It encodes CASSSVSGQGKRYEQYF. This chain joins TRBV18 and TRBJ2-7; TRBD1 matches 9 bases. V shed 5 bases, J shed 3 bases, and the junction held 14 bases outside the gene matches. CDR3 length equals 17 residues. Looked up from germline, CDR1 is KGHSH and CDR2 is LQKENI.

The rearrangement links TRBV7-9 to TRBJ1-1, with a possible D match to TRBD1 (5 bases). Germline CDR1 is SEHNR and CDR2 is FQNEAQ (reference sequence). CDR3 size: 16 residues. The V end lost 5 bases, the J end lost 1 base, and 17 bases lay between the germline ends. CDR3 bases: TGTGCCAGCAGCCCTGGGCTTAGACAGAGGAACACTGAAGCTTTCTTT. Translated, it gives CASSPGLRQRNTEAFF.

The chain combines TRBV6-5 with TRBJ2-3; TRBD2 matches at 8 bases. The CDR3 length is 16 residues. The V gene end was trimmed by 4 bases and the J gene end by 4 bases; junction bases not matched to a gene: 10. Germline assignment: CDR1 MNHEY and CDR2 SVGAGI. CDR3 in amino acids: CASSSGGLANSDTQYF. The CDR3, as DNA: TGTGCCAGCAGTTCCGGCGGACTAGCTAACTCAGATACGCAGTATTTT.

V usage is TRBV15 and J usage is TRBJ2-3; D is perhaps TRBD2 (6 bases). The germline V and J ends were trimmed by 2 bases and 3 bases, with 15 bases remaining between them. The CDR3 length is 16 residues. Per germline, CDR1 LNHNV and CDR2 YYDKDF (reference sequence). This CDR3 is CATSRHLQRVTDTQYF. The CDR3 region has the DNA TGTGCCACCAGCAGACACCTCCAGCGGGTGACAGATACGCAGTATTTT.

The chain links TRBV4-3 to TRBJ2-5; the match to TRBD1 covers 12 bases. Trimming at V came to 1 base and at J to 7 bases, leaving 19 bases not matched to a gene. The CDR3 sequence is 20 residues long. Germline CDR1 is LGHNA and CDR2 is YSLEER. CDR3 DNA sequence: TGCGCCAGCAGCCAAGCCGACGGGACAGGGGGCGCCCCGGACCTGTGGACCCAGTACTTC. It translates to CASSQADGTGGAPDLWTQYF.

This clone was detected once. CDR3: CASSERGLAGGSGETQYF. As DNA, the CDR3 is TGTGCCAGCAGTGAAAGGGGACTAGCGGGAGGGAGCGGAGAGACCCAGTACTTC. The chain recombines TRBV25-1 with TRBJ2-5; 16 bases agree with TRBD2. Unmatched junction bases numbered 7, after V lost 2 bases and J lost 4 bases. Germline V gene sequence: CDR1 MGHDK, CDR2 SYGVNS. This CDR3 comprises 18 residues.

The chain couples TRBV20-1 to TRBJ2-5; D not certain. Trimming shortened V by 7 bases and J by 6 bases, and 3 bases separated the two germline ends. Germline CDR1 is DFQATT and CDR2 is SNEGSKA (reference sequence). This CDR3 is built from 8 residues. CDR3: CSVKTQYF. In DNA, the CDR3 is TGCAGTGTGAAGACCCAGTACTTC.

The chain combines TRBV6-5 with TRBJ2-7; a weak D match, TRBD2 (7 bases). This CDR3 spans 15 amino acids. The germline V and J ends were trimmed by 2 bases and 5 bases, with 16 bases remaining between them. The germline V gene has CDR1 MNHEY and CDR2 SVGAGI. In DNA, the CDR3 is TGTGCCAGCAGTTACGAGGGGGAGGGCCCCCACGAGCAGTACTTC. Its protein product is CASSYEGEGPHEQYF.

This clone is a singleton in its sample. The CDR3 DNA follows: TGTGCCAGCAGTGAAGATCGACTAGCCAAAAACATTCAGTACTTC. This gives the protein CASSEDRLAKNIQYF. V is TRBV2 and J is TRBJ2-4; D not resolved. CDR1 is SNHLY and CDR2 is FYNNEI in the germline V gene. The V end lost 1 base, the J end lost 0 bases, and 7 bases lay between the germline ends. The length of the CDR3 is 15 residues.

The rearrangement joins TRBV7-2 to TRBJ2-6, with 13 bases that match TRBD2. V trimming: 4 bases; J trimming: 4 bases; junction bases outside the gene matches: 7. This CDR3 is 18 amino acids long. Germline V lookup: CDR1 SGHTA, CDR2 FQGNSA. The CDR3 sequence: CASSYGLAGEAGANVLTF. In nucleotides, the CDR3 is TGTGCCAGCAGCTACGGACTAGCGGGAGAGGCAGGGGCCAACGTCCTGACTTTC.

This sequence joins TRBV28 and TRBJ2-3; either TRBD1 or TRBD2 may fit D (5 bases each). CDR1 MDHEN and CDR2 SYDVKM come from the germline V gene. The CDR3 totals 17 residues. With 3 bases removed from V and 1 base from J, the gap between germline ends came to 17 bases. CDR3: CASSFLRGQRRTDTQYF. CDR3 in DNA: TGTGCCAGCAGTTTTCTAAGGGGTCAGCGGCGCACAGATACGCAGTATTTT.

J is TRBJ2-5 and V is TRBV9; D may be TRBD1 or TRBD2 (5 bases each). The germline V gene has CDR1 SGDLS and CDR2 YYNGEE. The CDR3 loop spans 16 amino acids. V was clipped by 0 bases and J by 2 bases, with 14 bases between them. CDR3 in amino acids: CASSVGLWGWQETQYF. The CDR3 coding sequence is TGTGCCAGCAGCGTAGGGCTCTGGGGGTGGCAAGAGACCCAGTACTTC.

J is TRBJ2-1 and V is TRBV19; D is uncertain. The length of the CDR3 is 14 residues. Germline V gene data show CDR1 as LNHDA and CDR2 as SQIVND (reference sequence). V was clipped by 2 bases and J by 7 bases, with 12 bases between them. CDR3 DNA: TGTGCCAGTAGTATAACCCCCGATTTTAATGAGCAGTTCTTC. It encodes CASSITPDFNEQFF.

Here the CDR3 reads CASSQEEASHFSGTYEQYF. The CDR3 nucleotides are TGTGCCAGCAGCCAAGAAGAGGCAAGCCACTTTAGCGGTACCTACGAGCAGTACTTC. The chain couples TRBV4-2 to TRBJ2-7, with a tentative D call TRBD2 (6 bases). Per germline, CDR1 LGHNA and CDR2 YNFKEQ. The CDR3 totals 19 residues. Trimming took 0 bases from V and 2 from J, leaving 23 bases between them.

The V gene is TRBV28, the J gene TRBJ1-1, with a possible D match to TRBD1 (5 bases). Germline CDR1 reads MDHEN; CDR2 reads SYDVKM. There are 16 residues in the CDR3. Trimming removed 0 bases at V and 1 base at J, with 12 bases between. The CDR3 region is CASSLCRAASNTEAFF. The DNA of the CDR3 is TGTGCCAGCAGTTTATGCAGGGCAGCCTCGAACACTGAAGCTTTCTTT.